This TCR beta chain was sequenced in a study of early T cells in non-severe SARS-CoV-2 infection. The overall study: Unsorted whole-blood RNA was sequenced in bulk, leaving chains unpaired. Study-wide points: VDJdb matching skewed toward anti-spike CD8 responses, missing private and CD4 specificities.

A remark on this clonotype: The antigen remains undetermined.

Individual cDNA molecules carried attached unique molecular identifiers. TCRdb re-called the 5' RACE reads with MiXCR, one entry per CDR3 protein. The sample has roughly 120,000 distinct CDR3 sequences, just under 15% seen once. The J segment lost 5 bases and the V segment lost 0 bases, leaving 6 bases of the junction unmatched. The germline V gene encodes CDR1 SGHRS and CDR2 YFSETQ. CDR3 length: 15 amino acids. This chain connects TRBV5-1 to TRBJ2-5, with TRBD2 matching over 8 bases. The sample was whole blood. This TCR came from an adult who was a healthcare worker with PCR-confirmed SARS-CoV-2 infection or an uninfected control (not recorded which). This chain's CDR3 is CASSLVGAGVETQYF. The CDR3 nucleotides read TGCGCCAGCAGCTTGGTTGGAGCGGGGGTGGAGACCCAGTACTTC.